This T cell receptor (beta chain) was captured in a study of shared clonotypes between healthy human individuals. Study-wide findings and caveats: Generation probabilities of non-shared clonotypes were lower (relative to those shared by all four donors). Naive subsets typically showed greater estimated richness than memory subsets.

CDR1 is SQVTM and CDR2 is ANQGSEA in the germline V gene. V lost 6 bases to trimming and J lost 0 bases, with 9 bases between them. The CDR3 covers 12 residues. For this clone: Antigen unknown. Within the sample, other DNA sequences also encode this same CDR3.

Repertoires were generated with immunoSEQ multiplex PCR, while TCRdb's copy carries only in-frame clones and drops some. The sample lists about 2.3 million clones, 92% seen once, with 0.3% to 0.45% in the top ten. This TCR was sampled from a man aged 18 to 29 in good health. Some clones in this sample may be carry-over from other donors' samples. Sequencing was performed on naive CD4+ T cells from PBMCs. Subset reported: CD45RA+ positively selected. This sequence joins TRBV29-1 and TRBJ2-7; tentatively, D is TRBD2 (5 bases). CDR3 DNA sequence: TGCAGCGTGAGCGGTAGCTCCTACGAGCAGTACTTC. Its protein product is CSVSGSSYEQYF.